The present T cell receptor beta chain was sequenced within a study of CD8+CD57+ T cells in acquired aplastic anemia. Remarks on this clonotype: Its antigen is still unknown.

Looked up from germline, CDR1 is SGHAT and CDR2 is FQDESV (reference sequence). Trimming shortened V by 1 base and J by 2 bases, and 14 bases separated the two germline ends. CDR3 size: 16 residues. Study-level findings and limits: The study identified roughly 29 CD8+ CDR3 sequences shared by patients and controls.

TCR beta VDJ and CDR3 profiling used genomic DNA as template. From the reads, TCRdb called clonotypes with MiXCR, one entry per CDR3 protein. This table has 150,000 to 170,000 distinct CDR3 sequences, about 54% appearing once. Sequencing was done on patients that had shown CD8+CD57+ cell expansion by flow cytometry. This TCR came from a human donor with aplastic anemia. This chain joins TRBV11-1 and TRBJ1-1, with D possibly matching TRBD1 (5 bases). The sequencing sample was made of sorted CD4+, CD8+, or CD8+CD57+ T cells (not recorded which) from PBMCs. The CDR3 protein is CASSLGQPLINTEAFF. DNA of the CDR3: TGTGCCAGCAGCTTAGGACAGCCCCTAATTAACACTGAAGCTTTCTTT.